The rows below give T cell receptor beta chains drawn from one sample of a study of cytomegalovirus exposure and HLA in healthy donors. The assay was immunoSEQ multiplex PCR, and TCRdb's table has in-frame clones only and misses some. The data contain around 170,000 clones, around 68% of them singletons. The sample consisted of PBMCs. These receptor sequences come from a girl aged 10 to 17 in good health and CMV-seronegative. The CDR3 runs from the conserved cysteine through the conserved F or W. The order of the fields is D gene, V gene, J gene, clone size, CDR3 protein, CDR3 DNA. D genes are given only for firm matches. Not every row has a clone size; where given, it reads once, few, many or a size class.

NA,TRBV9,TRBJ2-1,NA,CASSAGGLRGYGTSNEQFF,TGTGCCAGCAGCGCAGGAGGGCTGAGGGGCTACGGTACCTCAAATGAGCAGTTCTTC
TRBD1,TRBV11-2,TRBJ1-3,NA,CASSPGQGVYTIYF,TGTGCCAGCAGTCCAGGACAGGGGGTATACACCATATATTTT
TRBD1,TRBV6-5,TRBJ2-2,NA,CASRRPGQGTGELFF,TGTGCCAGCAGGCGACCGGGACAGGGGACCGGGGAGCTGTTTTTT
TRBD2,TRBV7-9,TRBJ2-5,once,CASSWTSGGEETQYF,TGTGCCAGCAGTTGGACTAGCGGGGGGGAAGAGACCCAGTACTTC
NA,TRBV19,TRBJ1-6,NA,CASSMSGLGSPLHF,TGTGCCAGTAGTATGAGCGGCCTCGGGTCACCCCTCCACTTT
NA,TRBV6-1,TRBJ2-5,once,CASSPRVGETQYF,TGTGCCAGCAGTCCCCGGGTCGGTGAGACCCAGTACTTC
NA,TRBV21-1,TRBJ1-1,NA,CASSRGIEGGAFF,TGTGCCAGCTCCAGGGGGATAGAGGGAGGAGCTTTCTTT
TRBD2,TRBV19,TRBJ2-7,NA,CASKRAGEQYF,TGTGCCAGTAAGAGAGCGGGGGAGCAGTACTTC
TRBD2,TRBV6-4,TRBJ2-5,NA,CASSDSSLVLASGGAQETQYF,TGTGCCAGCAGTGACTCGAGTCTAGTGCTGGCTAGCGGGGGGGCCCAAGAGACCCAGTACTTC
TRBD1,TRBV27,TRBJ2-5,NA,CASSPGQGLGETQYF,TGTGCCAGCAGTCCCGGACAGGGCCTCGGGGAGACCCAGTACTTC
TRBD1,TRBV2,TRBJ1-5,NA,CASSETQGLLVQPQHF,TGTGCCAGCAGTGAGACACAGGGGCTGCTTGTTCAGCCCCAGCATTTT
NA,TRBV18,TRBJ2-1,NA,CASSPGSPIPGNEQFF,TGTGCCAGCTCACCAGGGAGTCCCATACCGGGCAATGAGCAGTTCTTC
NA,TRBV7-9,TRBJ1-2,NA,CASNLSEDGYTF,TGTGCCAGCAACCTTAGTGAGGATGGCTACACCTTC
NA,TRBV9,TRBJ1-5,NA,CASSVGGESQPQHF,TGTGCCAGCAGCGTAGGGGGGGAGAGTCAGCCCCAGCATTTT
TRBD2,TRBV4-2,TRBJ2-5,NA,CASSQEGTTQETQYF,TGTGCCAGCAGCCAAGAGGGGACTACCCAAGAGACCCAGTACTTC
TRBD1,TRBV5-6,TRBJ2-2,NA,CASSWDSANTGELFF,TGTGCCAGCAGCTGGGACAGCGCGAACACCGGGGAGCTGTTTTTT
NA,TRBV6-9,TRBJ1-6,few,CATERRPLHF,TGTGCCACCGAACGGAGACCCCTCCACTTT
NA,TRBV7-9,TRBJ1-1,NA,CASSPREVGNTEAFF,TGTGCCAGCAGCCCAAGGGAGGTGGGGAACACTGAAGCTTTCTTT
NA,TRBV6-5,TRBJ1-2,NA,CASSSTTVNYGYTF,TGTGCCAGCAGTTCCACTACGGTAAACTATGGCTACACCTTC
TRBD2,TRBV10-3,TRBJ2-5,NA,CAISESRGGRRETQYF,TGTGCCATCAGTGAGTCGCGGGGGGGCCGTAGGGAGACCCAGTACTTC
NA,TRBV12-5,TRBJ2-2,few,CASGTTNQRELFF,TGTGCTAGTGGCACCACCAACCAGAGGGAGCTGTTTTTT
TRBD1,TRBV19,TRBJ2-7,NA,CASSRQGPYEQYF,TGTGCCAGTAGTAGACAGGGTCCCTACGAGCAGTACTTC
TRBD2,TRBV28,TRBJ2-3,many,CASSLAAGGPNTQYF,TGTGCCAGCAGTTTAGCAGCGGGGGGGCCTAATACGCAGTATTTT
TRBD2,TRBV5-1,TRBJ2-2,few,CASRGGAGTGELFF,TGCGCCAGCCGGGGGGGCGCCGGCACCGGGGAGCTGTTTTTT
NA,TRBV9,TRBJ1-1,few,CASSVADTEAFF,TGTGCCAGCAGCGTAGCAGACACTGAAGCTTTCTTT
NA,TRBV5-1,TRBJ1-1,NA,CASSLQASGSGTEAFF,TGCGCCAGCAGCTTGCAAGCCTCAGGGTCGGGTACTGAAGCTTTCTTT
TRBD2,TRBV6-1,TRBJ2-7,NA,CASRLAGGYEQYF,TGTGCCAGCAGACTAGCGGGGGGCTACGAGCAGTACTTC
NA,TRBV4-2,TRBJ2-3,few,CASSQGALPGDTQYF,TGTGCCAGCAGCCAAGGGGCTCTCCCAGGGGATACGCAGTATTTT
TRBD1,TRBV6-6,TRBJ2-1,NA,CASSSGQGREKFF,TGTGCCAGCAGTTCAGGACAGGGGCGTGAGAAGTTCTTC
TRBD2,TRBV7-3,TRBJ2-3,NA,CASSLGLAGFTDTQYF,TGTGCCAGCAGCTTGGGACTAGCGGGGTTCACAGATACGCAGTATTTT
TRBD2,TRBV11-1,TRBJ2-3,NA,CASSLAGGSTDTQYF,TGTGCCAGCAGCCTAGCGGGGGGGAGCACAGATACGCAGTATTTT
NA,TRBV9,TRBJ1-1,once,CASSVGTDEAFF,TGTGCCAGCAGCGTAGGCACTGATGAAGCTTTCTTT
NA,TRBV25-1,TRBJ1-2,NA,CASSELTAPQNGYTF,TGTGCCAGCAGTGAATTGACAGCGCCTCAAAATGGCTACACCTTC
NA,TRBV18,TRBJ1-1,NA,CASSPSQEDTEAFF,TGTGCCAGCTCACCGAGTCAGGAGGACACTGAAGCTTTCTTT